The present T cell receptor beta chain was sequenced within a study of blood T cells in healthy people across ages. General study points: Donor CMV status was unknown, possibly confounding expanded clonotype changes.

Peripheral blood from each donor was collected in a volume of 9.5 to 10 milliliters. In the case of this clonotype: The antigen is unknown.

A second roughly 6 to 12 cycle PCR used barcoded and J-beta primers. A tag from a template-switch adaptor with 12 random nucleotides marked each cDNA molecule. TCRdb reprocessed the 5' RACE reads with MiXCR, giving one entry per CDR3 protein. The sample shows approximately 730,000 distinct CDR3 sequences, about 53% of them seen only once. This sequence originates from a man older than 75 in good health. Sequencing was carried out using blood.

CDR3 sequence reads: CASSSDTERRAAFGELFF. In DNA form, the CDR3 reads TGTGCCAGCAGTTCGGACACTGAGAGGAGGGCGGCCTTCGGGGAGCTGTTTTTT. The chain couples TRBV27 to TRBJ2-2; a possible D gene is TRBD2 (6 bases). The CDR3 consists of 18 residues. Looked up from germline, CDR1 is MNHEY and CDR2 is SMNVEV (reference sequence). The V end was cut by 4 bases, the J end by 7 bases, with 25 bases between.